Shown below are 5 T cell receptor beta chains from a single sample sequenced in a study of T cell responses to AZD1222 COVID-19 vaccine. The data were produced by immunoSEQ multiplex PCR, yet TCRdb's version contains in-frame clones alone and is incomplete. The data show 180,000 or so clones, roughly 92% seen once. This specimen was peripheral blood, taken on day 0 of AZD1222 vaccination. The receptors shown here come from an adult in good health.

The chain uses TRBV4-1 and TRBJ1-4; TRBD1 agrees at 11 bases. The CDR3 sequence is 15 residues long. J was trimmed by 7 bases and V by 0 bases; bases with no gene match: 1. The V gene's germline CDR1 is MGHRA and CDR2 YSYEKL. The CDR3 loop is CASSQEGQGAEKLFF. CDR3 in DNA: TGCGCCAGCAGCCAAGAAGGACAGGGGGCTGAAAAACTGTTTTTT.

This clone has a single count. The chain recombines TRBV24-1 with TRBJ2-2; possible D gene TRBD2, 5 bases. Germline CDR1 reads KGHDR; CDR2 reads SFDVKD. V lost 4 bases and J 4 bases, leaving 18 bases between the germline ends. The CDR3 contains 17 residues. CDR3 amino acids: CATSEGGRTDLTGELFF. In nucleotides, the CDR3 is TGTGCCACCAGTGAAGGAGGCAGGACGGACCTCACCGGGGAGCTGTTTTTT.

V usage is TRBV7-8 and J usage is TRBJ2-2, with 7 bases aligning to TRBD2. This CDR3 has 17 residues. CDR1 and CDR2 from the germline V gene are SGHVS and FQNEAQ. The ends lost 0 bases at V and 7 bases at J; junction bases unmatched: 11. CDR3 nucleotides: TGTGCCAGCAGCTTAGCGCTTTGGGGGGGGATCCTCGGGGAGCTGTTTTTT. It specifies CASSLALWGGILGELFF.

In DNA form, the CDR3 reads TGCGCCAGCAGCGTAGTGACAGGGAGGGATGAAAAACTGTTTTTT. It encodes CASSVVTGRDEKLFF. This chain connects TRBV5-1 to TRBJ1-4; 7 bases fit TRBD1. This CDR3 comprises 15 residues. The trim removed 4 bases at V and 6 bases at J, leaving 9 bases unmatched. CDR1 is SGHRS, CDR2 YFSETQ, per germline.

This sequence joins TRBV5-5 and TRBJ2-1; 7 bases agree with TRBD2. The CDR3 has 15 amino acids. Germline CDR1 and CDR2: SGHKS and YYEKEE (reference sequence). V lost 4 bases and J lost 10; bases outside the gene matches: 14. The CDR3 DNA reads TGTGCCAGCAGCCCGAGCGGGGAGTTCCCCGACGAGCAGTTCTTC. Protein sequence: CASSPSGEFPDEQFF.